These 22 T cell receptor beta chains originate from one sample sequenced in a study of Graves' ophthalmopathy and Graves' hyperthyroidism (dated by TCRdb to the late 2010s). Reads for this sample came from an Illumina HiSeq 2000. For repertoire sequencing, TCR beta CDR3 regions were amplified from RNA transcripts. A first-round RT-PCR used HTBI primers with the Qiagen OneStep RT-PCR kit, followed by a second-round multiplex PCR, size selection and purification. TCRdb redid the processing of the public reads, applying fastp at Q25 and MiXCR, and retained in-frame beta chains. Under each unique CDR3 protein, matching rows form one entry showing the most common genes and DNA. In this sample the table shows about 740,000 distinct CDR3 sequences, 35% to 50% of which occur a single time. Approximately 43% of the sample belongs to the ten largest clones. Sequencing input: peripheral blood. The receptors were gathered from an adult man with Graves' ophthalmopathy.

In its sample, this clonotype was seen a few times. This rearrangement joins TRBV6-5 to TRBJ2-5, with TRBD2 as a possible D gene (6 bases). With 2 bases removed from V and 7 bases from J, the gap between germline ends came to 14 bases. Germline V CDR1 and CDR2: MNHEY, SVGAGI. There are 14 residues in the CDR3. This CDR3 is CASSYPGTWGTQYF. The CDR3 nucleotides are TGTGCCAGCAGTTACCCCGGGACTTGGGGGACCCAGTACTTC.

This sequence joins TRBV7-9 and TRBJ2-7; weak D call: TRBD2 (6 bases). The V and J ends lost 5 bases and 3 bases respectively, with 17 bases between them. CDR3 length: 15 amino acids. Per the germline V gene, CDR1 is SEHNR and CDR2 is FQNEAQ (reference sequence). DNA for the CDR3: TGTGCCAGCAGCAAGATCGGGGGAACCTACTACGAGCAGTACTTC. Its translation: CASSKIGGTYYEQYF.

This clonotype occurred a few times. The DNA of the CDR3 is TGTGCCAGCAGCTTTACAGGGACGGAGCAGTACTTC. As protein: CASSFTGTEQYF. The chain links TRBV11-2 to TRBJ2-7, with D possibly matching TRBD1 (6 bases). The CDR3 length is 12 residues. CDR1 is SGHAT and CDR2 is FQNNGV in the germline V gene. The V gene lost 3 bases and the J gene lost 7 bases, with 10 bases spanning the gap.

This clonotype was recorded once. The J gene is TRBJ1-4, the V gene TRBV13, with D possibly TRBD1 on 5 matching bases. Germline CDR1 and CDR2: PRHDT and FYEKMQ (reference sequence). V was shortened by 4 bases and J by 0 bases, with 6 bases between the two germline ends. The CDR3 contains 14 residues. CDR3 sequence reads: CASSWGTTNEKLFF. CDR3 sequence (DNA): TGTGCCAGCAGCTGGGGGACAACTAATGAAAAACTGTTTTTT.

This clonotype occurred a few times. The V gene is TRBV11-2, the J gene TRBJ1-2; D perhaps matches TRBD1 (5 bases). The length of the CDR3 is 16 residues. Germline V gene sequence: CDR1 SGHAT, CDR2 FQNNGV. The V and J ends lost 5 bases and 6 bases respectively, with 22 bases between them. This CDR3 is CASSTRPPGYEDGYTF. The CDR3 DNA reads TGTGCCAGCAGCACTCGACCCCCAGGGTATGAGGATGGCTACACCTTC.

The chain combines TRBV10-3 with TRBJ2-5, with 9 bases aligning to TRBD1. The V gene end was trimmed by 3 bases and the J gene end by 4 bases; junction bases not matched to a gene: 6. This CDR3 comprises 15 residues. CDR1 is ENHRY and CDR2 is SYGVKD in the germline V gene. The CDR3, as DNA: TGTGCCATCAGTGACAACAGGGGGCAGGGAGAGACCCAGTACTTC. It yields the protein CAISDNRGQGETQYF.

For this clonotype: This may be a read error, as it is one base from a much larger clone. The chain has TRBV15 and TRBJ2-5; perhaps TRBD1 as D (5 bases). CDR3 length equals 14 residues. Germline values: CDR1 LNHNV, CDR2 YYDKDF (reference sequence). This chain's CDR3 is CATSKTDRQEAQYF. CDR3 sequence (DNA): TGTGCCACCAGTAAGACAGATCGCCAAGAGGCCCAGTACTTC. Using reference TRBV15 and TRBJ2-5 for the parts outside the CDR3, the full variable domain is DAMVIQNPRYQVTQFGKPVTLSCSQTLNHNVMYWYQQKSSQAPKLLFHYYDKDFNNEADTPDNFQSRRPNTSFCFLDIRSPGLGDTAMYLCATSKTDRQEAQYFGPGTRLLVL.

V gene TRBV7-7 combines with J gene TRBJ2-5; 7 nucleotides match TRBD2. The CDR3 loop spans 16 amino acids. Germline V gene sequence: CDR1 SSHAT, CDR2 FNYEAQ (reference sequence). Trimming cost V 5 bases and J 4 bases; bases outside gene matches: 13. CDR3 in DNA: TGTGCCAGCAGCCTCGGGACTGGCGGGAGACTAGAGACCCAGTACTTC. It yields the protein CASSLGTGGRLETQYF.

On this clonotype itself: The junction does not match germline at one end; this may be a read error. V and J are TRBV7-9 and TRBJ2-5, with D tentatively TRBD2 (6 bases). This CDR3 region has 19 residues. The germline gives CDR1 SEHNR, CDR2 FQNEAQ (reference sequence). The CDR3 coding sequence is TGCGCCAGCAGCCAAGAGACGGGAGTAGGCGGGCCGTTCCAAGAGACCCAGTACTTC. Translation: CASSQETGVGGPFQETQYF.

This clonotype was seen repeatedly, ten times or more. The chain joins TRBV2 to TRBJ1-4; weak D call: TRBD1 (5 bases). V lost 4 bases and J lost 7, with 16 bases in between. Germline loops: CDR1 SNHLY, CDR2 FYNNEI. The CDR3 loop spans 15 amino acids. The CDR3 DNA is TGTGCCAGCAGTGTAAGGGGAGGTCGCGGTGAAAAACTGTTTTTT. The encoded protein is CASSVRGGRGEKLFF.

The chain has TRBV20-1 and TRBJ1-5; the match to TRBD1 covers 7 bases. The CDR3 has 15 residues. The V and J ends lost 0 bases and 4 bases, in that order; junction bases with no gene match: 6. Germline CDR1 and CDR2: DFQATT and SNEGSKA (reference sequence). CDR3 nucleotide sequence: TGCAGTGCTAGAGATGGACAGGTCGTAAATCAGCCCCAGCATTTT. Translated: CSARDGQVVNQPQHF.

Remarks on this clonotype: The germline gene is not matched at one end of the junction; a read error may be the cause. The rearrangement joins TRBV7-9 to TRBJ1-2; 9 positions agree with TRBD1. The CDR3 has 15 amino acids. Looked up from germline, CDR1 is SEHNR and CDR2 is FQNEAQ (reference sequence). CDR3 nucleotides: TGTGCCAGCAGCGTCCGGGACAGGGAGGACTATGGCCACACCTTT. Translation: CASSVRDREDYGHTF. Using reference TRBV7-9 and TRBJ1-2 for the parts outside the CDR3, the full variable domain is DTGVSQNPRHKITKRGQNVTFRCDPISEHNRLYWYRQTLGQGPEFLTYFQNEAQLEKSRLLSDRFSAERPKGSFSTLEIQRTEQGDSAMYLCASSVRDREDYGHTFGSGTRLTVV.

CDR3 amino acids: CASSSRWDETQYF. Here the CDR3 DNA reads TGTGCCAGCAGTTCTCGGTGGGACGAGACCCAGTACTTC. The genes are TRBV2 and TRBJ2-5; D tentatively fits TRBD1 or TRBD2 (5 bases each). The CDR3 has 13 amino acids. In germline, CDR1 is SNHLY, CDR2 FYNNEI. Trimming cost V 5 bases and J 5 bases, with 12 bases left between them.

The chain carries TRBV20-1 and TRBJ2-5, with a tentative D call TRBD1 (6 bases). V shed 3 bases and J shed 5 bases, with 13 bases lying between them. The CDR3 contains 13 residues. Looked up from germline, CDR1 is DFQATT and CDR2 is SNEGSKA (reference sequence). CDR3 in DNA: TGCAGTGCTAGCGAACAGGGTCCGGAGACCCAGTACTTC. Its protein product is CSASEQGPETQYF.

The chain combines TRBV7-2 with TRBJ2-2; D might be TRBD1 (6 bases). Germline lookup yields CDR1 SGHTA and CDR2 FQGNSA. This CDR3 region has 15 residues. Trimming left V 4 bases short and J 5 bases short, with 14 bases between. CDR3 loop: CTSSSTGSGTGELFF. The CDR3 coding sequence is TGTACCAGCAGCTCCACAGGGTCGGGAACCGGGGAGCTGTTTTTT.

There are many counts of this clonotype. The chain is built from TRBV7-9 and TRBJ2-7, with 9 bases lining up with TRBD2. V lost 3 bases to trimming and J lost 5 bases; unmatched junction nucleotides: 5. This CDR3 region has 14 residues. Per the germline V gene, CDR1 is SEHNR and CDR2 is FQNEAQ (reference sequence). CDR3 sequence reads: CASSFGLASHEQYF. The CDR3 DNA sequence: TGTGCCAGCAGCTTCGGACTAGCGAGCCACGAGCAGTACTTC.

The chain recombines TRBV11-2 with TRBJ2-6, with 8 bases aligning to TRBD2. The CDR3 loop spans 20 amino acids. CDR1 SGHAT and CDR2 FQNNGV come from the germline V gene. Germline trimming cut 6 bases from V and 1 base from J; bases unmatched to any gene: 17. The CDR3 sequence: CASRLFGTRRLGSGANVLTF. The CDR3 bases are TGTGCCAGCAGACTCTTTGGGACTAGGAGGCTGGGGTCTGGGGCCAACGTCCTGACTTTC.

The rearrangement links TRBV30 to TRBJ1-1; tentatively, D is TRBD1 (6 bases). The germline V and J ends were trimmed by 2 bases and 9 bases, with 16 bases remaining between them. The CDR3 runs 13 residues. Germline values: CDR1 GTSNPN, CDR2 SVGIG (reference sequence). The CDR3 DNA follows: TGTGCCTGGAGTTTTGGGGGAGGACAGAAAGCTTTCTTT. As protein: CAWSFGGGQKAFF. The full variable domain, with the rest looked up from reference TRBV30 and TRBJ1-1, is SQTIHQWPATLVQPVGSPLSLECTVEGTSNPNLYWYRQAAGRGLQLLFYSVGIGQISSEVPQNLSASRPQDRQFILSSKKLLLSDSGFYLCAWSFGGGQKAFFGQGTRLTVV.

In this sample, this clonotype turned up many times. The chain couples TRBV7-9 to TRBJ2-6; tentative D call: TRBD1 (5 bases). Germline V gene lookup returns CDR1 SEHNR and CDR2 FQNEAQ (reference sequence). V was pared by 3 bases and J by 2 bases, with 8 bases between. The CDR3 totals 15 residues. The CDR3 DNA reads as TGTGCCAGCAGCTTCGTAGGGGCTGGGGCCAACGTCCTGACTTTC. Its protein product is CASSFVGAGANVLTF.

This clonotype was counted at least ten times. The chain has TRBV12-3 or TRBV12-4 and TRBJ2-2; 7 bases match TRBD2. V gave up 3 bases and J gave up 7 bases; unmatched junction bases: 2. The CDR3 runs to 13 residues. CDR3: CASSLGEGGELFF. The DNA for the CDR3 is TGTGCCAGCAGTTTGGGGGAGGGCGGGGAGCTGTTTTTT.

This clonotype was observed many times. This CDR3 reads CASSLDGANVLTF. The CDR3 DNA reads TGTGCCAGCAGCCTAGATGGGGCCAACGTCCTGACTTTC. The V gene is TRBV7-8, the J gene TRBJ2-6, with D uncertain. The V end lost 5 bases, the J end lost 3 bases, and 5 bases lay between the germline ends. Germline loops: CDR1 SGHVS, CDR2 FQNEAQ. CDR3 length: 13 residues.

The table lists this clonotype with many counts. The chain's CDR3 is CSVAGLAGALSYEQYF. The CDR3, as DNA: TGCAGCGTTGCCGGACTAGCGGGAGCGTTATCCTACGAGCAGTACTTC. The chain links TRBV29-1 to TRBJ2-7, with 13 bases fitting TRBD2. The CDR3 is made up of 16 amino acids. Germline values: CDR1 SQVTM, CDR2 ANQGSEA. The V segment lost 4 bases and the J segment 1 base; nucleotides outside the gene matches: 7.